This entry lists 23 T cell receptor beta chains sequenced from one sample in a study of T cells in localized non-small cell lung cancer. TCRdb keeps only in-frame clones here, not all; method: immunoSEQ multiplex PCR. Of 600 to 750 clones in the sample, around 18% were seen once. Sample: normal lung tissue next to the tumor, taken before any cancer treatment. All receptors derive from a man between 40 and 70 years old with stage III squamous cell lung carcinoma.

V gene TRBV11-3 combines with J gene TRBJ2-1; the D gene could be TRBD1 or TRBD2 (6 bases each). Trimming removed 8 bases from V and 2 bases from J, with 13 bases in between. The CDR3 contains 14 residues. Per the germline V gene, CDR1 is SGHNT and CDR2 is YENEEA. DNA for the CDR3: TGTGCCAGCTCGGGGGCCCCCGCCTACAATGAGCAGTTCTTC. Its protein is CASSGAPAYNEQFF.

This clone is deemed large. This chain connects TRBV9 to TRBJ1-2; D is uncertain. In germline, CDR1 is SGDLS, CDR2 YYNGEE. This CDR3 has 14 amino acids. V was cut by 0 bases and J by 3 bases, with 9 bases left in between. CDR3 in amino acids: CASSVDTNYYGYTF. The CDR3 DNA reads TGTGCCAGCAGCGTAGATACAAACTACTATGGCTACACCTTC.

This clone was seen only a few times. V gene TRBV11-3 combines with J gene TRBJ2-5; 8 bases match TRBD1. The junction had 8 bases not matched to a gene; V was cut back by 0 bases and J by 5 bases. The CDR3 is 16 residues long. The germline gives CDR1 SGHNT, CDR2 YENEEA. CDR3 sequence (DNA): TGTGCCAGCAGCTTAGATCAGACAGGGGTCCGGGAGACCCAGTACTTC. Protein sequence: CASSLDQTGVRETQYF.

This clone was seen a few times. The chain uses TRBV11-3 and TRBJ1-1, with D perhaps TRBD1 (5 bases). V was pared by 5 bases and J by 1 base, with 26 bases between. There are 19 residues in the CDR3. Germline CDR1 reads SGHNT; CDR2 reads YENEEA. The CDR3 DNA follows: TGTGCCAGCAGCAGGAGGGGTGGAGGGGCAGCCCTTTCGAACACTGAAGCTTTCTTT. As protein: CASSRRGGGAALSNTEAFF.

The chain combines TRBV6-8 with TRBJ1-3, with 8 bases lining up with TRBD1. V shed 6 bases, J shed 0 bases, and the junction held 10 bases outside the gene matches. The CDR3 sequence is 17 residues long. Germline values: CDR1 MNHGY, CDR2 SAAAGT. CDR3 residues: CASSQRTGRFSGNTIYF. For the CDR3, the DNA is TGTGCCAGCAGCCAGCGGACAGGGAGATTCTCTGGAAACACCATATATTTT.

This clone was seen only a few times. The CDR3 nucleotides are TGTGCCTGGAGTCCCGGGGCTAACTATGGCTACACCTTC. Translated, it gives CAWSPGANYGYTF. The chain couples TRBV30 to TRBJ1-2; D remains unclear. The CDR3 contains 13 residues. Looked up from germline, CDR1 is GTSNPN and CDR2 is SVGIG (reference sequence). V shed 2 bases and J shed 0 bases, with 7 bases lying between them.

This clone turned up a few times. The V gene is TRBV4-1, the J gene TRBJ1-2, with TRBD1 identical over 10 bases. The CDR3 length is 16 residues. CDR1 and CDR2 (germline): MGHRA, YSYEKL. V lost 8 bases, J lost 0 bases, and 9 bases stayed unmatched. CDR3 in amino acids: CASLGQGERANYGYTF. The CDR3 bases are TGCGCCAGCTTAGGACAGGGGGAAAGGGCTAACTATGGCTACACCTTC.

This clone is labeled medium-sized. CDR3 sequence: CASAGGPDTDTQYF. The DNA for the CDR3 is TGTGCCAGCGCGGGGGGCCCAGACACAGATACGCAGTATTTT. The chain uses TRBV9 and TRBJ2-3; TRBD2 agrees at 8 bases. Germline values: CDR1 SGDLS, CDR2 YYNGEE. The CDR3 sequence is 14 residues long. Germline trimming cut 7 bases from V and 2 bases from J; bases unmatched to any gene: 6. The whole variable domain, remainder taken from reference TRBV9 and TRBJ2-3, is DSGVTQTPKHLITATGQRVTLRCSPRSGDLSVYWYQQSLDQGLQFLIQYYNGEERAKGNILERFSAQQFPDLHSELNLSSLELGDSALYFCASAGGPDTDTQYFGPGTRLTVL.

This clone has more than one count but fewer than ten. V gene TRBV10-3 combines with J gene TRBJ1-2, with 9 bases matching TRBD1. V was clipped by 0 bases and J by 8 bases; unmatched bases: 4. This CDR3 has 14 residues. Germline-derived CDR1 and CDR2 are ENHRY and SYGVKD. Here the CDR3 DNA reads TGTGCCATCAGTGAGTCCCCGGGGACAGGGGGCTACACCTTC. It encodes CAISESPGTGGYTF.

This clone was observed a handful of times. The chain combines TRBV6-8 with TRBJ1-3; 8 bases fit TRBD1. Looked up from germline, CDR1 is MNHGY and CDR2 is SAAAGT. The CDR3 has 14 residues. Losses at the gene ends were 5 bases for V and 9 bases for J; bases not matched to a gene: 9. This chain's CDR3 is CASSPGTGGVTIYF. The CDR3 DNA sequence: TGTGCCAGCAGTCCCGGGACAGGTGGTGTCACCATATATTTT.

There are a few counts of this clone. The CDR3 is CASSQVKTGGQVLKEAFF. The CDR3, as DNA: TGTGCCAGCAGCCAAGTAAAGACGGGGGGACAGGTGCTCAAGGAAGCTTTCTTT. This chain links TRBV14 with TRBJ1-1, with 8 nucleotides matching TRBD1. Germline assignment: CDR1 SGHDN and CDR2 FVKESK. The ends lost 1 base at V and 8 bases at J; junction bases unmatched: 18. The CDR3 covers 18 residues. Drawing the rest from reference TRBV14 and TRBJ1-1, the complete variable domain is EAGVTQFPSHSVIEKGQTVTLRCDPISGHDNLYWYRRVMGKEIKFLLHFVKESKQDESGMPNNRFLAERTGGTYSTLKVQPAELEDSGVYFCASSQVKTGGQVLKEAFFGQGTRLTVV.

This chain connects TRBV7-1 to TRBJ1-1, with 8 nucleotides matching TRBD1. TRBV7-1 has ORF status, its function being uncertain. J gave up 5 bases and V 7 bases, and 6 bases lay outside the gene matches. This CDR3 comprises 13 residues. The CDR3 region has the DNA TGTGCCAGCACCCCAGGGGGCAGGACTGAAGCTTTCTTT. This codes for CASTPGGRTEAFF.

Relative to its sample, this clone is large. The chain has TRBV28 and TRBJ2-7; 8 bases map to TRBD1. The CDR3 is 16 amino acids. With 4 bases clipped from V and 3 bases from J, the junction kept 11 bases outside the gene matches. Germline values: CDR1 MDHEN, CDR2 SYDVKM. CDR3 in DNA: TGTGCCAGCAGTTCCCCCAGACAGGGGTGGCTCTACGAGCAGTACTTC. It specifies CASSSPRQGWLYEQYF.

The rearrangement joins TRBV7-8 to TRBJ2-7; no clear D. Germline CDR1 reads SGHVS; CDR2 reads FQNEAQ. V was clipped by 5 bases and J by 7 bases, with 15 bases between them. The CDR3 contains 13 residues. CDR3 sequence: CASSPPVLGEQYF. The CDR3 DNA is TGTGCCAGCAGCCCCCCCGTCCTAGGGGAGCAGTACTTC.

In this sample, this clone is hyperexpanded. This chain uses TRBV12-5 with TRBJ1-1; a possible D gene is TRBD1 (5 bases). The CDR3 has 14 amino acids. Germline CDR1 reads LGHNT; CDR2 reads FRNRAP. The V gene lost 5 bases and the J gene lost 2 bases, with 12 bases spanning the gap. The CDR3 loop reads CASGPRDSNTEAFF. The CDR3 DNA sequence: TGTGCTAGTGGTCCCCGAGACAGTAACACTGAAGCTTTCTTT. The full variable domain, in which reference TRBV12-5 and TRBJ1-1 provide the parts outside the CDR3, is DARVTQTPRHKVTEMGQEVTMRCQPILGHNTVFWYRQTMMQGLELLAYFRNRAPLDDSGMPKDRFSAEMPDATLATLKIQPSEPRDSAVYFCASGPRDSNTEAFFGQGTRLTVV.

On this clone itself: The junction does not match germline at one end; this may be a read error. The chain is built from TRBV6-8 and TRBJ1-5; TRBD1 aligns across 9 bases. Germline V CDR1 and CDR2: MNHGY, SAAAGT. This CDR3 spans 16 amino acids. Here the CDR3 reads CAISATTGGGNQPQHF. The CDR3 region has the DNA TGTGCCATCAGTGCGACGACAGGGGGGGGCAATCAGCCCCAGCATTTT.

This clone was seen a handful of times. The chain uses TRBV6-8 and TRBJ2-7; 8 bases match TRBD2. Unmatched junction bases numbered 11, after V lost 7 bases and J lost 3 bases. In germline, CDR1 is MNHGY, CDR2 SAAAGT. The CDR3 length is 15 residues. CDR3 in DNA: TGTGCCAGCACCGATGGGGCTAGCGGGCACTACGAGCAGTACTTC. It codes for CASTDGASGHYEQYF.

This clone was observed a single time. The chain employs TRBV30 and TRBJ2-3; tentative D call: TRBD1 (6 bases). From germline, CDR1 is GTSNPN and CDR2 SVGIG (reference sequence). This CDR3 is built from 14 residues. Deletions cut 5 bases from V and 1 base from J, with 13 bases between. The CDR3 loop reads CAWGVAGGTDTQYF. CDR3 DNA: TGTGCCTGGGGGGTGGCAGGGGGCACAGATACGCAGTATTTT.

This sequence joins TRBV9 and TRBJ2-3; TRBD2 matches 8 bases. This CDR3 contains 15 residues. Per the germline V gene, CDR1 is SGDLS and CDR2 is YYNGEE. J gave up 5 bases and V 4 bases, and 9 bases lay outside the gene matches. CDR3 amino acids: CASSPPGTREDTQYF. The DNA for the CDR3 is TGTGCCAGCAGCCCTCCCGGGACTAGAGAAGATACGCAGTATTTT.

The V and J genes are TRBV6-8 and TRBJ1-2, with a tentative D call TRBD1 (6 bases). CDR3 length: 14 residues. Trimming removed 7 bases from V and 8 bases from J, with 20 bases in between. CDR1 and CDR2 from the germline V gene are MNHGY and SAAAGT. The CDR3 sequence: CASTPQTRGGGYTF. The CDR3 nucleotides are TGTGCCAGCACCCCACAAACCAGGGGTGGCGGCTACACCTTC.

The V gene is TRBV30, the J gene TRBJ2-1, with TRBD1 identical over 7 bases. This CDR3 is 16 amino acids long. The germline V gene has CDR1 GTSNPN and CDR2 SVGIG (reference sequence). J gave up 5 bases and V 3 bases, and 13 bases lay outside the gene matches. Written as DNA, the CDR3 is TGTGCCTGGAGCCCCCTTCCCGGGACAGTGGACAATGAGCAGTTCTTC. Amino acid sequence: CAWSPLPGTVDNEQFF.

This clone occurred a few times. The chain uses TRBV11-3 and TRBJ1-6, with 8 bases fitting TRBD1. This CDR3 is 15 amino acids long. V shed 5 bases and J 8 bases; nucleotides not matched to a gene: 8. Germline lookup yields CDR1 SGHNT and CDR2 YENEEA. The CDR3 DNA follows: TGTGCCAGCAGCCTTACGGACAGGGCAGATTCACCCCTCCACTTT. Its translation is CASSLTDRADSPLHF.

Note on this clone: An ambiguous or unread base is present, and the residue it codes for is denoted X. The chain has TRBV19 and TRBJ2-7; the D is unclear. Germline lookup yields CDR1 LNHDA and CDR2 SQIVND (reference sequence). V was trimmed by 6 bases and J by 2 bases, leaving 11 bases between them. CDR3 length equals 13 residues. The CDR3 spells CASSPDGXYEQYF. CDR3 DNA sequence: TGTGCCAGTAGCCCGGACGGGRCCTACGAGCAGTACTTC.